What follows are 29 T cell receptor beta chains derived from one specimen sequenced in a study of shared clonotypes between healthy human individuals. Sequenced by immunoSEQ multiplex PCR; TCRdb stores in-frame clones only, minus some. The data show 950,000 to 1,300,000 clones, under 80% seen once. The sequenced sample was memory CD4+ T cells sorted from blood. Noted subset: CD45RA-negative fraction. The receptors were sampled from a man aged 18-30 years in good health.

This clone was detected only a few times. The chain employs TRBV30 and TRBJ1-1; no clear D. This CDR3 spans 13 amino acids. V lost 2 bases, J lost 3 bases, and 10 bases lay in between. Germline lookup yields CDR1 GTSNPN and CDR2 SVGIG (reference sequence). CDR3 sequence reads: CAWSRQLYTEAFF. DNA of the CDR3: TGTGCCTGGAGTCGGCAGCTCTACACTGAAGCTTTCTTT. Filled out from reference TRBV30 and TRBJ1-1, the complete variable domain reads SQTIHQWPATLVQPVGSPLSLECTVEGTSNPNLYWYRQAAGRGLQLLFYSVGIGQISSEVPQNLSASRPQDRQFILSSKKLLLSDSGFYLCAWSRQLYTEAFFGQGTRLTVV.

This chain uses TRBV28 with TRBJ1-4; tentatively, D is TRBD1 (6 bases). Germline V lookup: CDR1 MDHEN, CDR2 SYDVKM. This CDR3 comprises 14 residues. V lost 5 bases to trimming and J lost 6 bases, with 13 bases between them. CDR3 amino acids: CASSPGDTYEKLFF. CDR3 nucleotide sequence: TGTGCCAGCAGTCCCGGGGACACTTATGAAAAACTGTTTTTT.

This chain uses TRBV6-5 with TRBJ1-4; D might be TRBD1 (5 bases). The ends were cut back, 6 bases at V and 7 bases at J, with 15 bases in the middle. The CDR3 runs 14 residues. CDR1 and CDR2 from the germline V gene are MNHEY and SVGAGI. The CDR3 DNA reads as TGTGCCAGCAGAGCGACTCCTGGGGCTGAAAAACTGTTTTTT. It is translated as CASRATPGAEKLFF.

As regards this clone: Other DNA sequences within the sample encode an identical CDR3. The chain employs TRBV6-1 and TRBJ2-2; 7 nucleotides match TRBD2. Germline V gene sequence: CDR1 MNHNS, CDR2 SASEGT. V shed 3 bases and J 5 bases; nucleotides not matched to a gene: 0. This CDR3 is 13 amino acids long. Here the CDR3 DNA reads TGTGCCAGCAGTGAGGGGGGGACCGGGGAGCTGTTTTTT. Protein product: CASSEGGTGELFF.

The chain combines TRBV6-1 with TRBJ1-6, with D maybe TRBD1 (6 bases). Germline V gene data show CDR1 as MNHNS and CDR2 as SASEGT. The CDR3 length is 14 residues. Trimming removed 5 bases from V and 10 bases from J, with 15 bases in between. CDR3 loop: CASSPGGGESPLHF. The CDR3, as DNA: TGTGCCAGCAGTCCCGGCGGGGGCGAATCACCCCTCCACTTT.

This chain uses TRBV7-3 with TRBJ1-5, with D tentatively TRBD1 (6 bases). This CDR3 region has 19 residues. CDR1 is SGHTA, CDR2 FQGTGA, per germline. V lost 1 base and J lost 0, with 19 bases in between. The CDR3 nucleotides are TGTGCCAGCAGCTTAAGGTTCCCAGGGGCTGATTATAGCAATCAGCCCCAGCATTTT. Translation gives CASSLRFPGADYSNQPQHF.

The chain has TRBV11-2 and TRBJ1-4, with 8 bases lining up with TRBD1. Germline CDR1 is SGHAT and CDR2 is FQNNGV. The J segment lost 2 bases and the V segment lost 5 bases, leaving 7 bases of the junction unmatched. CDR3 length: 16 amino acids. The CDR3, as DNA: TGTGCCAGCAGCCGGACAGGGTTGGAGACTAATGAAAAACTGTTTTTT. Amino acid sequence: CASSRTGLETNEKLFF. Supplemented by reference TRBV11-2 and TRBJ1-4, the full variable domain reads EAGVAQSPRYKIIEKRQSVAFWCNPISGHATLYWYQQILGQGPKLLIQFQNNGVVDDSQLPKDRFSAERLKGVDSTLKIQPAKLEDSAVYLCASSRTGLETNEKLFFGSGTQLSVL.

This chain uses TRBV2 with TRBJ1-2; 9 nucleotides agree with TRBD1. This CDR3 spans 12 amino acids. The trim removed 7 bases at V and 8 bases at J, leaving 5 bases unmatched. Germline CDR1 SNHLY, CDR2 FYNNEI. DNA for the CDR3: TGTGCCAGCAACGAGGACAGGGGAGGCTACACCTTC. It codes for CASNEDRGGYTF.

The chain carries TRBV11-2 and TRBJ2-3; 7 positions agree with TRBD2. CDR1 is SGHAT and CDR2 is FQNNGV in the germline V gene. This CDR3 has 16 residues. Germline trimming cut 3 bases from V and 0 bases from J; bases unmatched to any gene: 6. The CDR3 DNA sequence: TGTGCCAGCAGCTTGACGGCGGGGGTTAGCACAGATACGCAGTATTTT. As protein: CASSLTAGVSTDTQYF.

This clone was recorded a few times. The rearrangement uses TRBV2 and TRBJ2-2; TRBD1 might be the D (5 bases). The CDR3 covers 14 residues. V lost 11 bases to trimming and J lost 1 base, with 14 bases between them. Germline V gene sequence: CDR1 SNHLY, CDR2 FYNNEI. As DNA, the CDR3 is TGTGCCGGGGATGGAGACAGGAACACCGGGGAGCTGTTTTTT. Its translation: CAGDGDRNTGELFF.

V and J are TRBV28 and TRBJ1-5; tentatively, D is TRBD1 (5 bases). The V end lost 5 bases, the J end lost 0 bases, and 17 bases lay between the germline ends. The CDR3 covers 17 residues. Looked up from germline, CDR1 is MDHEN and CDR2 is SYDVKM. The CDR3 sequence is CASSANTRGYSNQPQHF. CDR3 in DNA: TGTGCCAGCAGTGCCAATACTAGGGGTTATAGCAATCAGCCCCAGCATTTT.

The V and J genes are TRBV5-4 and TRBJ2-1, with D unclear. Germline V gene sequence: CDR1 SGHNT, CDR2 YYREEE (reference sequence). CDR3 length: 14 amino acids. V was shortened by 0 bases and J by 8 bases, with 12 bases between the two germline ends. The CDR3 reads CASSLEGGMDEQFF. CDR3 bases: TGTGCCAGCAGCTTGGAGGGCGGAATGGATGAGCAGTTCTTC. The entire variable domain, with the rest obtained from reference TRBV5-4 and TRBJ2-1, is as follows: ETGVTQSPTHLIKTRGQQVTLRCSSQSGHNTVSWYQQALGQGPQFIFQYYREEENGRGNFPPRFSGLQFPNYSSELNVNALELDDSALYLCASSLEGGMDEQFFGPGTRLTVL.

The J gene is TRBJ1-2, the V gene TRBV18, with D perhaps matching TRBD1 (5 bases). Per germline, CDR1 KGHSH and CDR2 LQKENI. V shed 1 base and J shed 2 bases, with 17 bases lying between them. CDR3 length equals 17 residues. CDR3 in DNA: TGTGCCAGCTCACCACTCGCCCCCCAGGGCCGAAACTATGGCTACACCTTC. The encoded protein is CASSPLAPQGRNYGYTF.

This chain uses TRBV7-2 with TRBJ2-6; the D gene could be TRBD1 or TRBD2 (5 bases each). Germline values: CDR1 SGHTA, CDR2 FQGNSA. The CDR3 has 18 amino acids. V was cut by 3 bases and J by 0 bases, with 15 bases left in between. CDR3 nucleotide sequence: TGTGCCAGCAGCTTTCAAGCAGGGAGTTTCTCTGGGGCCAACGTCCTGACTTTC. Residues: CASSFQAGSFSGANVLTF.

This chain links TRBV11-2 with TRBJ2-3; TRBD2 aligns across 7 bases. In germline, CDR1 is SGHAT, CDR2 FQNNGV. This CDR3 region has 14 residues. V shed 3 bases, J shed 6 bases, and the junction held 6 bases outside the gene matches. The CDR3 DNA reads TGTGCCAGCAGCTTCACTAGCGTGAGGGATACGCAGTATTTT. Protein: CASSFTSVRDTQYF.

CDR3: CASSTGTSGYEQFF. The DNA for the CDR3 is TGCGCCAGCAGCACCGGGACTAGTGGTTATGAGCAGTTCTTC. J is TRBJ2-1 and V is TRBV5-1; TRBD2 matches at 8 bases. Germline V gene lookup returns CDR1 SGHRS and CDR2 YFSETQ. The CDR3 covers 14 residues. The V and J ends lost 4 bases and 8 bases, in that order; junction bases with no gene match: 8.

The V gene is TRBV6-5, the J gene TRBJ1-2; D not certain. CDR1 is MNHEY, CDR2 SVGAGI, per germline. Trimming removed 5 bases from V and 0 bases from J, with 7 bases in between. The CDR3 length is 13 residues. The CDR3 loop is CASSPLANYGYTF. The CDR3 region has the DNA TGTGCCAGCAGTCCCCTGGCTAACTATGGCTACACCTTC.

V and J are TRBV4-3 and TRBJ2-2, with D perhaps TRBD1 (6 bases). The CDR3 sequence is 16 residues long. Germline V gene data show CDR1 as LGHNA and CDR2 as YSLEER. V was clipped by 0 bases and J by 4 bases, with 12 bases between them. CDR3 bases: TGCGCCAGCAGCCAAGAGTGGCTCAGGGGCACCGGGGAGCTGTTTTTT. This translates into CASSQEWLRGTGELFF.

Concerning this clone itself: This sample includes further DNA sequences coding for the same CDR3. This sequence joins TRBV7-9 and TRBJ2-5; 7 positions agree with TRBD2. Germline V gene data show CDR1 as SEHNR and CDR2 as FQNEAQ (reference sequence). This CDR3 spans 14 amino acids. V lost 0 bases to trimming and J lost 3 bases; unmatched junction nucleotides: 1. CDR3 DNA sequence: TGTGCCAGCAGCTTAGCTGGGGGGGAAGAGACCCAGTACTTC. This codes for CASSLAGGEETQYF.

The chain is built from TRBV2 and TRBJ1-6; 7 nucleotides match TRBD1. The junction had 11 bases not matched to a gene; V was cut back by 8 bases and J by 7 bases. Germline CDR1 and CDR2: SNHLY and FYNNEI. The CDR3 spans 15 residues. CDR3 protein: CASSQGGGENSPLHF. DNA of the CDR3: TGTGCCAGCTCCCAGGGGGGCGGAGAGAATTCACCCCTCCACTTT.

The chain recombines TRBV19 with TRBJ1-2, with no clear D. Germline assignment: CDR1 LNHDA and CDR2 SQIVND (reference sequence). There are 13 residues in the CDR3. Trimming left V 3 bases short and J 3 bases short, with 8 bases between. The CDR3 loop is CASSITLDYGYTF. Written as DNA, the CDR3 is TGTGCCAGTAGTATCACCCTGGACTATGGCTACACCTTC. The complete variable domain, with remaining parts taken from reference TRBV19 and TRBJ1-2, reads DGGITQSPKYLFRKEGQNVTLSCEQNLNHDAMYWYRQDPGQGLRLIYYSQIVNDFQKGDIAEGYSVSREKKESFPLTVTSAQKNPTAFYLCASSITLDYGYTFGSGTRLTVV.

The chain employs TRBV6-1 and TRBJ2-1; maybe TRBD2 (5 bases). The V gene's germline CDR1 is MNHNS and CDR2 SASEGT. The CDR3 runs 15 residues. Deletions cut 5 bases from V and 0 bases from J, with 11 bases between. CDR3 nucleotides: TGTGCCAGCAGTCACGAACGGGGCTCCTACAATGAGCAGTTCTTC. Translating it yields CASSHERGSYNEQFF.

CDR3 in amino acids: CASSDRAPLWGEQYF. As DNA, the CDR3 is TGTGCCAGCAGTGACAGGGCCCCCCTTTGGGGCGAGCAGTACTTC. The chain carries TRBV2 and TRBJ2-7; D might be TRBD1 (5 bases). The CDR3 loop spans 15 amino acids. V was pared by 3 bases and J by 6 bases, with 18 bases between. Germline CDR1 is SNHLY and CDR2 is FYNNEI. Using reference TRBV2 and TRBJ2-7 for the parts outside the CDR3, the full variable domain is EPEVTQTPSHQVTQMGQEVILRCVPISNHLYFYWYRQILGQKVEFLVSFYNNEISEKSEIFDDQFSVERPDGSNFTLKIRSTKLEDSAMYFCASSDRAPLWGEQYFGPGTRLTVT.

This sequence joins TRBV7-8 and TRBJ2-7, with TRBD2 matching over 10 bases. This CDR3 contains 14 residues. Losses at the gene ends were 6 bases for V and 0 bases for J; bases not matched to a gene: 2. CDR1 is SGHVS and CDR2 is FQNEAQ in the germline V gene. CDR3 in amino acids: CASSSGGRSYEQYF. The CDR3 DNA reads TGTGCCAGCAGTAGCGGGGGGCGCTCCTACGAGCAGTACTTC.

The chain couples TRBV10-1 to TRBJ1-1; D remains ambiguous. The CDR3 covers 13 residues. V was trimmed by 5 bases and J by 2 bases, leaving 9 bases between them. Germline V gene lookup returns CDR1 WNHNN and CDR2 SYGVQD (reference sequence). The CDR3 region is CASSRNLNTEAFF. The CDR3, as DNA: TGCGCCAGCAGTAGGAACTTAAACACTGAAGCTTTCTTT.

The chain couples TRBV6-5 to TRBJ1-5, with TRBD1 matching over 9 bases. Germline CDR1 is MNHEY and CDR2 is SVGAGI. The trim removed 2 bases at V and 5 bases at J, leaving 1 base unmatched. The CDR3 length is 14 residues. CDR3 in DNA: TGTGCCAGCAGTTACCGGACAGGGGATCAGCCCCAGCATTTT. It encodes CASSYRTGDQPQHF.

The table lists this clone with a few counts. The CDR3 nucleotides read TGTGCCAGCAGTGATCTAGGGGGTAACGGGGAGCTGTTTTTT. It translates to CASSDLGGNGELFF. The chain links TRBV2 to TRBJ2-2; D might be TRBD1 (6 bases). In germline, CDR1 is SNHLY, CDR2 FYNNEI. Between the trimmed V and J ends, which lost 3 bases and 7 bases, there was a span of 12 bases. This CDR3 is built from 14 residues.

The chain links TRBV5-1 to TRBJ2-3; D not certain. The CDR3 is 16 amino acids. Germline V gene sequence: CDR1 SGHRS, CDR2 YFSETQ. Trimming left V 4 bases short and J 2 bases short, with 17 bases between. The CDR3: CASSNPGRLHTDTQYF. Written as DNA, the CDR3 is TGCGCCAGCAGCAATCCCGGGCGGCTACACACAGATACGCAGTATTTT.

In regard to this clone: The same CDR3 also results from other DNA sequences found in this sample. This chain joins TRBV9 and TRBJ1-3; D is undetermined. Germline V gene lookup returns CDR1 SGDLS and CDR2 YYNGEE. This CDR3 is 12 amino acids long. Trimming took 4 bases from V and 7 from J, leaving 9 bases between them. The CDR3 nucleotides read TGTGCCAGCAGCCCTGGAGGGAACACCATATATTTT. It is translated as CASSPGGNTIYF.